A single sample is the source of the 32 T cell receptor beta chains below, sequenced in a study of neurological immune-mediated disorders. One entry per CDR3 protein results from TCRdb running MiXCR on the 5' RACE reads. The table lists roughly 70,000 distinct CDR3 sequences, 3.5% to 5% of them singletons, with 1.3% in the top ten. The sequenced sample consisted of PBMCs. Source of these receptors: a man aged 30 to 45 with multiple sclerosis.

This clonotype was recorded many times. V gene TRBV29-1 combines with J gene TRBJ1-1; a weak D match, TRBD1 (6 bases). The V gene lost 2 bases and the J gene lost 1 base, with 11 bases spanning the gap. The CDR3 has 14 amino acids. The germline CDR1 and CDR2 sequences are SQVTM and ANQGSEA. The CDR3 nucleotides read TGCAGCGTTGAACCGGACAGTGGGAACACTGAAGCTTTCTTT. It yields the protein CSVEPDSGNTEAFF.

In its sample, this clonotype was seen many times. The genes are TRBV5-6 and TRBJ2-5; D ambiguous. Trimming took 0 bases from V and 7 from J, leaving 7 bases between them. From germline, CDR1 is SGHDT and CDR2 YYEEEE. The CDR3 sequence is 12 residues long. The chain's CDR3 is CASSLEDLTQYF. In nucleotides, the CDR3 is TGTGCCAGCAGCTTGGAGGACCTGACCCAGTACTTC.

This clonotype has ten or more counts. CDR3 nucleotides: TGTGCCAGCAGCTTGTTCCGGGACTACGAGCAGTACTTC. Translated, it gives CASSLFRDYEQYF. V and J are TRBV5-5 and TRBJ2-7; TRBD2 might be the D (5 bases). CDR3 length: 13 residues. CDR1 SGHKS and CDR2 YYEKEE come from the germline V gene (reference sequence). V lost 1 base, J lost 3 bases, and 8 bases lay in between.

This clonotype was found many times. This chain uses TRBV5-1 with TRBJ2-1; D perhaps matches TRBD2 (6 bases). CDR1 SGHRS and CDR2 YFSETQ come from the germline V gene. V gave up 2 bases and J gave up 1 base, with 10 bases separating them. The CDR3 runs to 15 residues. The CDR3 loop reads CASSLIGGSYNEQFF. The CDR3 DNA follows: TGCGCCAGCAGCTTAATCGGGGGATCCTACAATGAGCAGTTCTTC.

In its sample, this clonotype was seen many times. The CDR3 sequence is CASSRPRQGAISEAFF. The CDR3 DNA follows: TGTGCCAGCAGCCGGCCCAGACAGGGGGCTATATCTGAAGCTTTCTTT. V is TRBV6-5 and J is TRBJ1-1, with 10 positions matching TRBD1. With 6 bases clipped from V and 6 bases from J, the junction kept 13 bases outside the gene matches. CDR1 is MNHEY and CDR2 is SVGAGI in the germline V gene. CDR3 length: 16 residues.

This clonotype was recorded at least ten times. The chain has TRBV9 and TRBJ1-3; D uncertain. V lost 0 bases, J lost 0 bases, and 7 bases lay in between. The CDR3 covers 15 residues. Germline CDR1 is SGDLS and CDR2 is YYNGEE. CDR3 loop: CASSVAPNSGNTIYF. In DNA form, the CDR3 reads TGTGCCAGCAGCGTAGCACCGAACTCTGGAAACACCATATATTTT.

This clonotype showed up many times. The DNA for the CDR3 is TGCAGTGCTATAGGGACAGCGAATCAGCCCCAGCATTTT. It codes for CSAIGTANQPQHF. The chain recombines TRBV20-1 with TRBJ1-5, with 7 positions matching TRBD1. This CDR3 has 13 amino acids. From germline, CDR1 is DFQATT and CDR2 SNEGSKA (reference sequence). J gave up 4 bases and V 4 bases, and 4 bases lay outside the gene matches.

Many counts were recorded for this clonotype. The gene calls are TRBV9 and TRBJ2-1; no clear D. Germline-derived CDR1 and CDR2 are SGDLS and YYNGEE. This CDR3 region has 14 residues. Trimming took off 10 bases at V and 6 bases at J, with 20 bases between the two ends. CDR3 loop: CASSQLAQPNEQFF. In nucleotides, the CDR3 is TGTGCCTCATCCCAGTTGGCTCAACCCAATGAGCAGTTCTTC.

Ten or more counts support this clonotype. CDR3 bases: TGCGCCAGCAGCTTGGCCAAGAACACCGGGGAGCTGTTTTTT. It specifies CASSLAKNTGELFF. This chain connects TRBV5-1 to TRBJ2-2; D gene ambiguous. Trimming cost V 0 bases and J 1 base, with 4 bases left between them. The CDR3 runs 14 residues. Per germline, CDR1 SGHRS and CDR2 YFSETQ.

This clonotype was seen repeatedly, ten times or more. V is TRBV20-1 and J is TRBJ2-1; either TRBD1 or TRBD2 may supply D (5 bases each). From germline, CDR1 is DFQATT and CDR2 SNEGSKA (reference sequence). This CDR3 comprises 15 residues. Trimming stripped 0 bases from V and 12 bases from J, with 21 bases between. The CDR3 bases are TGCAGTGCTAGAGATCGACGGATAATGGGGGTTGGGCAGTTCTTC. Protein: CSARDRRIMGVGQFF.

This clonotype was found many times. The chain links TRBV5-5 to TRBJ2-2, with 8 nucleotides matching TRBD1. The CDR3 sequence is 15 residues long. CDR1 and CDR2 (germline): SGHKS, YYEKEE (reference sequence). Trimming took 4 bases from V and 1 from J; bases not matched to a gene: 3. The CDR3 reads CASSPGQGNTGELFF. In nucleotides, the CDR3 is TGTGCCAGCAGCCCTGGACAGGGGAACACCGGGGAGCTGTTTTTT.

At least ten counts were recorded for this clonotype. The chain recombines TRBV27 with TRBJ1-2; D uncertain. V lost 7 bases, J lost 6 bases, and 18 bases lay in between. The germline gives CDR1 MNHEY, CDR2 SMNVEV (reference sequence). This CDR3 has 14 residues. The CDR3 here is CASKKVRWEDGYTF. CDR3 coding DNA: TGTGCCAGCAAGAAAGTGCGGTGGGAAGATGGCTACACCTTC.

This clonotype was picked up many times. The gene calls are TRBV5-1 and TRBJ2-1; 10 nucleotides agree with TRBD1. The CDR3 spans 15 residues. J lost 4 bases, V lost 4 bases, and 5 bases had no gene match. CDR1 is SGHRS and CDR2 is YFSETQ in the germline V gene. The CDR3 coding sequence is TGCGCCAGCAGCCCGGACAGGGGGGGATACAATGAGCAGTTCTTC. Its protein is CASSPDRGGYNEQFF.

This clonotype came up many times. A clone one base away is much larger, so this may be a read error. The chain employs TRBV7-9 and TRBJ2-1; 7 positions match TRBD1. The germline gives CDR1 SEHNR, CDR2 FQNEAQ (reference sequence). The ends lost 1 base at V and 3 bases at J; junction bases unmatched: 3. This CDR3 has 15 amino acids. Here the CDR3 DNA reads TGTGCCAGCAGCTTAGAACAGGGGAGCTACAATGAGCAGTTCTTC. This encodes CASSLEQGSYNEQFF. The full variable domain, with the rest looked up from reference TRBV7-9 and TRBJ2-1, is DTGVSQNPRHKITKRGQNVTFRCDPISEHNRLYWYRQTLGQGPEFLTYFQNEAQLEKSRLLSDRFSAERPKGSFSTLEIQRTEQGDSAMYLCASSLEQGSYNEQFFGPGTRLTVL.

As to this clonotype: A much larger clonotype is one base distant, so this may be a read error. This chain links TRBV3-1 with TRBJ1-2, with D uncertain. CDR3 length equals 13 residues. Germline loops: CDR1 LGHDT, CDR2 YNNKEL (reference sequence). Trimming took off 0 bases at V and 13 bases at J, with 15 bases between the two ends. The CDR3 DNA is TGTGCCAGCAGCCAAGATCATAGACGCGTGATCACCTTC. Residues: CASSQDHRRVITF.

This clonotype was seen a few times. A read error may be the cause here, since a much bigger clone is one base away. The CDR3 loop reads CASSQSPKGNSPLHF. The CDR3 bases are TGCGCCAGCAGCCAGAGCCCCAAGGGTAATTCACCCCTCCACTTT. The rearrangement joins TRBV4-1 to TRBJ1-6; D is unclear. The V end lost 3 bases, the J end lost 6 bases, and 12 bases lay between the germline ends. Germline CDR1 MGHRA, CDR2 YSYEKL. The CDR3 length is 15 residues.

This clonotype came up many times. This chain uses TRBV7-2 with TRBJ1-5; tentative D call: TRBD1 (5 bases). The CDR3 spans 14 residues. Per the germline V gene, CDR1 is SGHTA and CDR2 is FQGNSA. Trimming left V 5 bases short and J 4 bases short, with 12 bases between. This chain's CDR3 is CASSTRVWNQPQHF. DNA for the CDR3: TGTGCCAGCAGCACCAGGGTTTGGAATCAGCCCCAGCATTTT.

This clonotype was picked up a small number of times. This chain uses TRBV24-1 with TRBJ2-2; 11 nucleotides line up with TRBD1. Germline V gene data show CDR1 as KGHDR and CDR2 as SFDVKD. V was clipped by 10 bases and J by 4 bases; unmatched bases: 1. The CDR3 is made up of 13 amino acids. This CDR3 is CATGTGGTGELFF. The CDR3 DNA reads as TGTGCCACGGGGACAGGGGGCACCGGGGAGCTGTTTTTT.

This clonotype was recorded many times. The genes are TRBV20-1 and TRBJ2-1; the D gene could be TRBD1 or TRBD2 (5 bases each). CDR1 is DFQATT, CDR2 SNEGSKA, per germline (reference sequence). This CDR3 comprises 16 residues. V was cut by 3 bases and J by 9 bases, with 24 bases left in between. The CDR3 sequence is CSASNRRRIFLGEQFF. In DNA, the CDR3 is TGCAGTGCTAGTAACAGGAGGAGGATTTTTCTGGGTGAGCAGTTCTTC.

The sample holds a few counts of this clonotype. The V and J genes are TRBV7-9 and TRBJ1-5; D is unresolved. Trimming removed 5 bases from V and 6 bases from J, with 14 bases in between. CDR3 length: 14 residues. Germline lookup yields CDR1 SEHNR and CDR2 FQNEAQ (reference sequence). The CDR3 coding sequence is TGTGCCAGCAGCCCTCCGGGGTTGTTTCAGCCCCAGCATTTT. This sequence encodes CASSPPGLFQPQHF.

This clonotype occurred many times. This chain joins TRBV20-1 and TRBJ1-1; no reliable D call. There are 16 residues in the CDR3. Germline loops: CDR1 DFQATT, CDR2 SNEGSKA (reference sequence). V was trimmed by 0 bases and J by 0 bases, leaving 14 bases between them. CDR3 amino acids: CSARDRALNMNTEAFF. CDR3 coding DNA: TGCAGTGCTAGAGATCGGGCACTCAACATGAACACTGAAGCTTTCTTT.

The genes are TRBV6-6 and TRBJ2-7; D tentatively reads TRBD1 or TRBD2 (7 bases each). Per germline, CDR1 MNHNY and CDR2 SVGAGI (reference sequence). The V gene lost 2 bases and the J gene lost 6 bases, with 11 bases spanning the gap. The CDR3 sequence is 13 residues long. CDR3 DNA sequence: TGTGCCAGCAGTTACGCAGGGGGGGCCGAGCAGTACTTC. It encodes CASSYAGGAEQYF.

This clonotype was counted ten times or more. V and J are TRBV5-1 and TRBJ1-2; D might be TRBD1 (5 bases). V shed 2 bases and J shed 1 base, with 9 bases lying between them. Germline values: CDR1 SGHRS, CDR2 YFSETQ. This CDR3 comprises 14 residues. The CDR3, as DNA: TGCGCCAGCAGCTTAGGGGATCATAACTATGGCTACACCTTC. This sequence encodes CASSLGDHNYGYTF.

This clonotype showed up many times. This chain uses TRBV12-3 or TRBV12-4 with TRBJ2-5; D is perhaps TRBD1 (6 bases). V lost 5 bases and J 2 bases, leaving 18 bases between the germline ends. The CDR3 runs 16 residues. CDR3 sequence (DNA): TGTGCCAGCAGTCCCACCGCGCAGGGGTGGCAAGAGACCCAGTACTTC. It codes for CASSPTAQGWQETQYF.

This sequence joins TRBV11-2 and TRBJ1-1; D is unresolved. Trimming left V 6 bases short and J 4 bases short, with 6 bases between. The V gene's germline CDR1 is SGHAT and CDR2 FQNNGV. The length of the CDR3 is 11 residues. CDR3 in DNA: TGTGCCAGCAGGGAGGGCACTGAAGCTTTCTTT. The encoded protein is CASREGTEAFF.

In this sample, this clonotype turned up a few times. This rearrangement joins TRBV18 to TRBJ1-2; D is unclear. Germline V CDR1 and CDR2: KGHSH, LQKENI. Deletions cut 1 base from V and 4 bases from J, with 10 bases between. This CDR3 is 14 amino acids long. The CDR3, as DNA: TGTGCCAGCTCACCACAGGCAGGCCTCTATGGCTACACCTTC. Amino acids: CASSPQAGLYGYTF.

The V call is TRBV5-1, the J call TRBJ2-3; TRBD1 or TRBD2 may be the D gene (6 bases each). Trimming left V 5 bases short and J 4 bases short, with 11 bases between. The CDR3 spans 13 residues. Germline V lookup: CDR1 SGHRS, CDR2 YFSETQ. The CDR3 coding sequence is TGCGCCAGCAGTGACGGGGGCGCAGATACGCAGTATTTT. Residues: CASSDGGADTQYF.

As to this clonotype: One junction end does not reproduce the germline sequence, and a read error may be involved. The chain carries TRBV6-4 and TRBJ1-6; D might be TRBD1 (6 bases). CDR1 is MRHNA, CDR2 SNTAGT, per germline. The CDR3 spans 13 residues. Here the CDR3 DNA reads TGTGCCAGCAGTGACTCCAGGGGTTCACCCCTCAACTTT. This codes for CASSDSRGSPLNF.

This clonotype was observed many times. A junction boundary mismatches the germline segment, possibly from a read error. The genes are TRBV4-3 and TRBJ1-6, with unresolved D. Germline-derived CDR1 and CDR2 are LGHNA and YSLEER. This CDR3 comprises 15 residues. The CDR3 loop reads CASSQDPRVNSPLNF. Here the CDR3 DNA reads TGCGCCAGCAGCCAAGATCCAAGGGTTAATTCACCCCTCAACTTT.

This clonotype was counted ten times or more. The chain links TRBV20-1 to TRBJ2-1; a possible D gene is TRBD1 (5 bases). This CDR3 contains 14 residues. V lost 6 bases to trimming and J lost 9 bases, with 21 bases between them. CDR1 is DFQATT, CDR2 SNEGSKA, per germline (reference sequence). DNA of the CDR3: TGCAGTGCCAAAAAAAGCCTGACAGCCGGTGAGCAGTTCTTC. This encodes CSAKKSLTAGEQFF.

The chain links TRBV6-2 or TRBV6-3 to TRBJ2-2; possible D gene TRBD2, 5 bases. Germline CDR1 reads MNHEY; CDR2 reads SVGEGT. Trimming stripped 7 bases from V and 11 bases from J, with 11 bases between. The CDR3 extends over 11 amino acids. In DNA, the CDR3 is TGTGCCAGCAAAAATGGAGGAGAGCTGTTTTTT. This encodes CASKNGGELFF.

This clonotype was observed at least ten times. CDR3: CASSPEPLHF. Here the CDR3 DNA reads TGTGCCAGCAGCCCGGAACCCCTCCACTTT. The gene calls are TRBV7-9 and TRBJ1-6; D is ambiguous. The CDR3 consists of 10 residues. The V gene's germline CDR1 is SEHNR and CDR2 FQNEAQ (reference sequence). V dropped 5 bases and J dropped 12 bases, with 5 bases sitting between them.